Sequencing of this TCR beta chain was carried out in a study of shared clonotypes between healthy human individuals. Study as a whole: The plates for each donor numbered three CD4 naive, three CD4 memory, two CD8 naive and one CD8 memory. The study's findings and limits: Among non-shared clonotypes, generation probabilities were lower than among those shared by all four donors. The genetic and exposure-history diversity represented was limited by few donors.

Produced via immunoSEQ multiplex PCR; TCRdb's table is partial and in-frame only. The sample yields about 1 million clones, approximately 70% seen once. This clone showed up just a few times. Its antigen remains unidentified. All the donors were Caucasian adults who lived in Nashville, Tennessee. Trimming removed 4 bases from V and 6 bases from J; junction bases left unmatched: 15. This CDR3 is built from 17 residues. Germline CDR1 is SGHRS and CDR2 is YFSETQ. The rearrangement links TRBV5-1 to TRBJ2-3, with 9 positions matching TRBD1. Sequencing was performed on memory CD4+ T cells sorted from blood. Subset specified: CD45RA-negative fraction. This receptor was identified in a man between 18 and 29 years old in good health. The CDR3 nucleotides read TGCGCCAGCAGCGAAGGTGTCGGGACAGGGCAGGCGGATACGCAGTATTTT. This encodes CASSEGVGTGQADTQYF. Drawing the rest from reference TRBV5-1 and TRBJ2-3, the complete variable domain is KAGVTQTPRYLIKTRGQQVTLSCSPISGHRSVSWYQQTPGQGLQFLFEYFSETQRNKGNFPGRFSGRQFSNSRSEMNVSTLELGDSALYLCASSEGVGTGQADTQYFGPGTRLTVL.